These 9 T cell receptor beta chains originate from one sample sequenced in a study of T cell responses to AZD1222 COVID-19 vaccine (dated by TCRdb to the early 2020s). What the time point label conveys for this sample: about 28 days (+/-7) after the second vaccine dose. The library relied on the immunoSEQ multiplex PCR assay. TCRdb limited this immuneACCESS table to in-frame rearrangements with V and J called. A share of clones is missing; checked studies link under half to unresolved V genes, and the rest is unexplained. Here the sample has about 140,000 clones; 80% to 95% occur a single time. Of the sample, 1% to 1.5% falls within the top ten clones. The sequenced sample was peripheral blood, obtained 28 days after the second AZD1222 dose. The receptors stem from an adult who received the AZD1222 COVID-19 vaccine.

This rearrangement joins TRBV27 to TRBJ1-1; TRBD1 agrees at 7 bases. The CDR3 is 13 residues long. The germline V gene has CDR1 MNHEY and CDR2 SMNVEV (reference sequence). Germline trimming cut 5 bases from V and 6 bases from J; bases unmatched to any gene: 6. The CDR3 loop is CASSIGGRPEAFF. The CDR3 DNA reads TGTGCCAGCAGTATAGGGGGCAGGCCTGAAGCTTTCTTT.

The gene calls are TRBV6-1 and TRBJ2-3; 9 bases match TRBD2. V was pared by 4 bases and J by 1 base, with 3 bases of the junction left unmatched. Germline V gives CDR1 MNHNS, CDR2 SASEGT. This CDR3 is built from 15 residues. This chain's CDR3 is CASSGAGGRTDTQYF. As DNA, the CDR3 is TGTGCCAGCAGTGGAGCGGGGGGCCGCACAGATACGCAGTATTTT.

V and J are TRBV11-3 and TRBJ2-5; TRBD2 matches at 14 bases. Looked up from germline, CDR1 is SGHNT and CDR2 is YENEEA. The length of the CDR3 is 16 residues. J was trimmed by 5 bases and V by 5 bases; bases with no gene match: 7. The CDR3 spells CASSRGLAGGRETQYF. The CDR3 coding sequence is TGTGCCAGCAGCCGCGGACTAGCGGGAGGCCGGGAGACCCAGTACTTC. The complete variable domain, with remaining parts taken from reference TRBV11-3 and TRBJ2-5, reads EAGVVQSPRYKIIEKKQPVAFWCNPISGHNTLYWYLQNLGQGPELLIRYENEEAVDDSQLPKDRFSAERLKGVDSTLKIQPAELGDSAVYLCASSRGLAGGRETQYFGPGTRLLVL.

The rearrangement links TRBV29-1 to TRBJ1-1; no reliable D call. The CDR3 length is 13 residues. Germline CDR1 reads SQVTM; CDR2 reads ANQGSEA. V gave up 2 bases and J gave up 5 bases, with 12 bases separating them. In nucleotides, the CDR3 is TGCAGCGTTGAACCGGACGGTCAGACTGAAGCTTTCTTT. Amino acids: CSVEPDGQTEAFF.

The chain uses TRBV7-8 and TRBJ1-3, with D unresolved. CDR1 SGHVS and CDR2 FQNEAQ come from the germline V gene. Trimming pared 1 base from V and 4 bases from J, leaving 14 bases between. The CDR3 totals 16 residues. CDR3 nucleotides: TGTGCCAGCAGCTTAGACGTCGGGCAAGCGGGAAACACCATATATTTT. Translating it yields CASSLDVGQAGNTIYF.

V usage is TRBV5-8 and J usage is TRBJ1-2, with D unclear. CDR3 length: 17 amino acids. Trimming stripped 1 base from V and 8 bases from J, with 24 bases between. Germline V gene sequence: CDR1 SGHTS, CDR2 YDEGEE. The CDR3 region has the DNA TGTGCCAGCAGCTTGAGATATCGCCTCAGAGGGCTGGGCGGCTACACCTTC. It encodes CASSLRYRLRGLGGYTF.

This chain's CDR3 is CSVPGQNSNQPQHF. The CDR3 DNA reads as TGCAGCGTACCGGGACAGAATAGCAATCAGCCCCAGCATTTT. This chain links TRBV29-1 with TRBJ1-5; 7 bases line up with TRBD1. Germline CDR1 SQVTM, CDR2 ANQGSEA. This CDR3 has 14 amino acids. Trimming cost V 6 bases and J 0 bases; bases outside gene matches: 5. Full variable domain (missing parts from reference TRBV29-1 and TRBJ1-5): SAVISQKPSRDICQRGTSLTIQCQVDSQVTMMFWYRQQPGQSLTLIATANQGSEATYESGFVIDKFPISRPNLTFSTLTVSNMSPEDSSIYLCSVPGQNSNQPQHFGDGTRLSIL.

The chain is built from TRBV28 and TRBJ2-7; weak D call: TRBD1 (6 bases). The CDR3 consists of 19 residues. CDR1 and CDR2 from the germline V gene are MDHEN and SYDVKM. V lost 6 bases and J 6 bases, leaving 33 bases between the germline ends. This CDR3 reads CASRDRSHRNRALYFEQYF. The CDR3 DNA reads as TGTGCCAGCAGGGACCGGAGTCATAGGAACAGGGCCCTTTACTTCGAGCAGTACTTC.

The rearrangement uses TRBV29-1 and TRBJ1-5; D is possibly TRBD1 (6 bases). V lost 4 bases and J lost 7, with 17 bases in between. Germline V gene lookup returns CDR1 SQVTM and CDR2 ANQGSEA. The length of the CDR3 is 14 residues. The CDR3: CSVGGPAGDQPQHF. Here the CDR3 DNA reads TGCAGCGTTGGGGGCCCCGCAGGGGACCAGCCCCAGCATTTT.